The 20 T cell receptor gamma chains below come from one sample, sequenced in a study of gamma-delta T cells after stem cell transplantation. TCRdb reprocessed the RT-PCR reads using CATT. The repertoire has some 600 gamma-chain clones, 32% of them found once; the top ten carry around 40%. The sequenced material came from gamma-delta T cells. The receptors stem from a human donor. It is not recorded whose cells these are; they may come from a transplant donor.

Points on this clone: This may stem from a read error, because a much larger clone lies one nucleotide away. The chain links TRGV2 to TRGJP2. The J gene was not available in TCRdb and was assigned here by matching the DNA to germline segments. Germline CDR1 EGSNGY, CDR2 YDSYNSKV. This CDR3 spans 15 amino acids. V shed 1 base and J 2 bases; nucleotides not matched to a gene: 4. CDR3 sequence reads: CATWDGLSSDWIKTF. DNA of the CDR3: TGTGCCACCTGGGACGGCCTAAGTAGTGATTGGATCAAGACGTTT.

A word on this clone: One base away lies a much larger clone, so this may be a sequencing read error. The sample carries other DNA sequences with the same CDR3. The chain is built from TRGV9 and TRGJP. No J gene was available from TCRdb, and it was assigned here by a germline match of the DNA. The germline CDR1 and CDR2 sequences are GITISATS and ISYDGTV (reference sequence). This CDR3 region has 18 residues. CDR3 region: CALWEARGDELGKKIKVF. CDR3 coding DNA: TGTGCCTTATGGGAGGCGAGGGGGGATGAGTTGGGCAAAAAAATCAAGGTATTT.

There are a few counts of this clone. The chain is built from TRGV4 and TRGJ1 or TRGJ2. As TCRdb names no J gene, one was assigned here on the basis of a DNA match to germline. V lost 5 bases, J lost 3 bases, and 4 bases stayed unmatched. This CDR3 spans 12 amino acids. CDR1 and CDR2 from the germline V gene are EGSTGY and YDSYTSSV. The CDR3 sequence: CATWGVYYKKLF. The CDR3 bases are TGTGCCACCTGGGGCGTTTATTATAAGAAACTCTTT.

By sample share, this clone is large. In the same sample, other DNA sequences code for this CDR3. This chain uses TRGV4 with TRGJ1 or TRGJ2. Germline matching of the DNA provided the J gene here, since TCRdb leaves it blank. The junction had 6 bases not matched to a gene; V was cut back by 1 base and J by 9 bases. Germline CDR1 EGSTGY, CDR2 YDSYTSSV. The CDR3 extends over 12 amino acids. CDR3 in DNA: TGTGCCACCTGGGATGGCCTTTTTAAGAAACTCTTT. Translated: CATWDGLFKKLF.

This clone was seen once. One base away lies a much larger clone, so this may be a sequencing read error. Other DNA sequences in this specimen translate into the identical CDR3. TRGV9 is the V gene, and the J gene was not called. CDR1 and CDR2 from the germline V gene are GITISATS and ISYDGTV (reference sequence). The CDR3 totals 11 residues. The CDR3 DNA reads TGTGCCTTGTGGGAGAATTATAAGAAACTCTTC. Translation gives CALWENYKKLF.

Remarks on this clone: Other DNA sequences within the sample encode an identical CDR3. V gene TRGV8 combines with J gene TRGJ1 or TRGJ2. The J gene, missing from TCRdb, was assigned here through DNA to germline matching. This CDR3 region has 10 residues. V lost 6 bases and J lost 5; bases outside the gene matches: 1. Germline V gives CDR1 VENAVY, CDR2 YDSYNSRV. The CDR3 nucleotides are TGTGCCACCTGGAATTATAAGAAACTCTTT. Translating gives CATWNYKKLF.

This clone has a handful of counts. The chain is built from TRGV4 and TRGJ1 or TRGJ2. The J gene, missing from TCRdb, was assigned here through DNA to germline matching. The germline V gene has CDR1 EGSTGY and CDR2 YDSYTSSV. Trimming took 2 bases from V and 0 from J; bases not matched to a gene: 4. This CDR3 has 14 residues. The CDR3 region is CATWDEPNYYKKLF. The CDR3 bases are TGTGCCACCTGGGATGAGCCGAATTATTATAAGAAACTCTTT.

V is TRGV8 and J is TRGJ1 or TRGJ2. Assignment of the J gene here rests on matching the DNA to germline, because TCRdb gives none. There are 11 residues in the CDR3. V lost 5 bases to trimming and J lost 4 bases; unmatched junction nucleotides: 2. Germline lookup yields CDR1 VENAVY and CDR2 YDSYNSRV. CDR3 in amino acids: CATWGYYKKLF. CDR3 DNA: TGTGCCACCTGGGGCTATTATAAGAAACTCTTT.

By sample share, this clone is large. The genes are TRGV9 and TRGJP. The J gene, missing from TCRdb, was assigned here through DNA to germline matching. V was clipped by 4 bases and J by 5 bases; unmatched bases: 2. This CDR3 has 15 residues. The germline CDR1 and CDR2 sequences are GITISATS and ISYDGTV (reference sequence). This chain's CDR3 is CALWDEELGKKIKVF. The DNA of the CDR3 is TGTGCCTTGTGGGATGAAGAGTTGGGCAAAAAAATCAAGGTATTT.

As regards this clone: At one end the junction does not follow the germline gene, possibly because of a read error. This CDR3 is also generated by other DNA sequences in the sample. The V call is TRGV4, the J call TRGJP1. The J gene was missing in TCRdb and was found by matching the end of the DNA to germline. Germline CDR1 is EGSTGY and CDR2 is YDSYTSSV. CDR3 length equals 14 residues. CDR3 protein: CATWDYTTGWFKIF. CDR3 bases: TGCGCCACCTGGGACTATACCACTGGTTGGTTCAAGATATTT.

This clone is large within its sample. The chain carries TRGV2 and TRGJ1 or TRGJ2. Here the J gene was assigned by germline matching of the DNA, as TCRdb has none. After removal of 1 base from V and 11 bases from J, the junction contained 5 bases not matched to a gene. Germline V CDR1 and CDR2: EGSNGY, YDSYNSKV. There are 11 residues in the CDR3. The CDR3 DNA reads TGTGCCACCTGGGACGGAAAGCAGAAACTCTTT. Translation gives CATWDGKQKLF.

This clone was observed a single time. One base away lies a much larger clone, so this may be a sequencing read error. The V gene is TRGV2; the J gene was not called. The length of the CDR3 is 18 residues. Germline V gene lookup returns CDR1 EGSNGY and CDR2 YDSYNSKV. This CDR3 reads CATWDGLRCDHSDWIRTF. CDR3 sequence (DNA): TGTGCCACCTGGGACGGGCTCCGATGTGACCATAGTGATTGGATCAGGACGTTT.

By its share, this clone is large. The chain is built from TRGV5 and TRGJ1 or TRGJ2. Matching the DNA to germline supplied the J gene, which TCRdb does not give. Looked up from germline, CDR1 is VINAFY and CDR2 is YDVSNSKD. J lost 7 bases, V lost 6 bases, and 3 bases had no gene match. The CDR3 is made up of 10 amino acids. DNA for the CDR3: TGTGCCACCTGGCAATATAAGAAACTCTTT. Protein product: CATWQYKKLF.

Judged by abundance, this clone is large. The chain recombines TRGV2 with TRGJ1 or TRGJ2. The J gene, left out of TCRdb, was set here by checking the DNA against germline. Germline CDR1 reads EGSNGY; CDR2 reads YDSYNSKV. V gave up 0 bases and J gave up 11 bases; unmatched junction bases: 10. The CDR3 is made up of 13 amino acids. This chain's CDR3 is CATWDGFGREKLF. The CDR3 region has the DNA TGTGCCACCTGGGACGGGTTCGGTAGGGAGAAACTCTTT.

By proportion, this clone is large. The sample carries other DNA sequences with the same CDR3. The chain links TRGV8 to TRGJP1. Since TCRdb gives no J gene, matching the DNA to germline was used here to assign it. The CDR3 is 15 residues long. Germline lookup yields CDR1 VENAVY and CDR2 YDSYNSRV. Trimming removed 6 bases from V and 3 bases from J; junction bases left unmatched: 10. The CDR3: CATWRFSATGWFKIF. Written as DNA, the CDR3 is TGTGCCACCTGGCGGTTTAGTGCCACTGGTTGGTTCAAGATATTT.

This clone was seen a handful of times. The V call is TRGV3, the J call TRGJ1 or TRGJ2. Here the J gene came from matching the DNA to germline, since TCRdb omits it. The CDR3 runs to 15 residues. V gave up 1 base and J gave up 0 bases; unmatched junction bases: 6. Looked up from germline, CDR1 is VTNTFY and CDR2 is YDVSTARD (reference sequence). CDR3 residues: CATWDRLSNYYKKLF. The CDR3 region has the DNA TGTGCCACCTGGGACAGACTCTCGAATTATTATAAGAAACTCTTT.

The chain recombines TRGV9 with TRGJ1 or TRGJ2. The J gene, not given by TCRdb, was assigned here from a germline match of the nucleotide sequence. Germline assignment: CDR1 GITISATS and CDR2 ISYDGTV (reference sequence). J lost 1 base, V lost 1 base, and 4 bases had no gene match. This CDR3 is built from 14 residues. This CDR3 is CALWEVPNYYKKLF. In DNA form, the CDR3 reads TGTGCCTTGTGGGAGGTCCCTAATTATTATAAGAAACTCTTT.

This clone is labeled large (0.1 to 1%). The chain joins TRGV3 to TRGJ1 or TRGJ2. Assignment of the J gene here rests on matching the DNA to germline, because TCRdb gives none. The germline gives CDR1 VTNTFY, CDR2 YDVSTARD (reference sequence). The V segment lost 2 bases and the J segment 3 bases; nucleotides outside the gene matches: 13. The CDR3 covers 16 residues. This chain's CDR3 is CATWDNPGGIYYKKLF. The CDR3 DNA reads TGTGCCACCTGGGACAACCCCGGCGGAATTTATTATAAGAAACTCTTT.

A word on this clone: A far more abundant clone sits one base away, making this likely a read error. V usage is TRGV2 and J usage is TRGJP2. In the absence of a J gene in TCRdb, the DNA was matched to germline to assign it here. The CDR3 has 15 amino acids. Germline lookup yields CDR1 EGSNGY and CDR2 YDSYNSKV. The CDR3 sequence: CATWGGRGGDWIKTF. The CDR3, as DNA: TGTGCCACCTGGGGCGGGCGGGGCGGTGATTGGATCAAGACGTTT.

CDR3 residues: CATWDGHSKLF. The CDR3 nucleotides read TGTGCCACCTGGGATGGGCATTCGAAACTCTTT. The chain couples TRGV4 to TRGJ1 or TRGJ2. The J gene is absent in TCRdb and was assigned here via DNA matching to germline. Trimming cost V 0 bases and J 12 bases; bases outside gene matches: 5. CDR1 is EGSTGY, CDR2 YDSYTSSV, per germline. The CDR3 sequence is 11 residues long.